The next 16 T cell receptor beta chains were all read from a single sample in a study of shared clonotypes between healthy human individuals. Some clones are missing from TCRdb's copy, which holds only in-frame ones; the method was immunoSEQ multiplex PCR. Of roughly 1,800,000 clones listed, 85% to 95% were seen once; the top ten hold roughly 1%. In the naive CD8 group, cells lacked CD45RO and were positively selected for CCR7, so terminally differentiated effector memory CD45RA+ cells were left out. The sequenced sample consisted of naive CD8+ T cells sorted from blood. These receptor sequences come from a man aged 18-30 years in good health.

A remark on this clone: An end of the junction differs from the germline gene, which may be a read error. The V and J genes are TRBV7-7 and TRBJ2-1, with D possibly being TRBD1 or TRBD2 (5 bases each). CDR3 size: 15 residues. The germline gives CDR1 SSHAT, CDR2 FNYEAQ (reference sequence). The CDR3 DNA follows: TGTGCTAGCAGCTTAGCGTATCAGGGATACAATGAGCAGTTCTTC. This encodes CASSLAYQGYNEQFF.

This clone has only one observation. The J gene is TRBJ2-5, the V gene TRBV10-1; 9 nucleotides agree with TRBD1. Losses at the gene ends were 5 bases for V and 5 bases for J; bases not matched to a gene: 9. The CDR3 is made up of 15 amino acids. CDR1 and CDR2 (germline): WNHNN, SYGVQD (reference sequence). The CDR3 loop reads CASSPGGQGRETQYF. The DNA for the CDR3 is TGCGCCAGCAGTCCCGGGGGACAGGGAAGGGAGACCCAGTACTTC.

The sample holds one count of this clone. The rearrangement links TRBV30 to TRBJ2-7, with 8 bases identical to TRBD1. V was clipped by 2 bases and J by 3 bases; unmatched bases: 9. This CDR3 has 15 residues. CDR1 and CDR2 (germline): GTSNPN, SVGIG (reference sequence). The CDR3 loop reads CAWSSGTGPFYEQYF. In DNA, the CDR3 is TGTGCCTGGAGTTCGGGGACAGGTCCGTTCTACGAGCAGTACTTC.

The V call is TRBV5-4, the J call TRBJ2-7; unclear D gene. The CDR3 is made up of 13 amino acids. In germline, CDR1 is SGHNT, CDR2 YYREEE (reference sequence). Trimming left V 1 base short and J 2 bases short, with 7 bases between. CDR3 DNA sequence: TGTGCCAGCAGCTTGAGGTCTGCCTACGAGCAGTACTTC. Its protein product is CASSLRSAYEQYF.

V and J are TRBV10-3 and TRBJ1-3; D not resolved. The V gene lost 4 bases and the J gene lost 1 base, with 14 bases spanning the gap. The germline gives CDR1 ENHRY, CDR2 SYGVKD. This CDR3 region has 16 residues. The CDR3, as DNA: TGTGCCATCAGTGGAAGGGAGGCGGTTTCTGGAAACACCATATATTTT. It translates to CAISGREAVSGNTIYF.

The chain employs TRBV5-6 and TRBJ2-7, with TRBD2 matching over 8 bases. The CDR3 runs 15 residues. Germline V lookup: CDR1 SGHDT, CDR2 YYEEEE. The J segment lost 5 bases and the V segment lost 0 bases, leaving 7 bases of the junction unmatched. In nucleotides, the CDR3 is TGTGCCAGCAGCTTGGGGGTGCTAGCGGGTAACGAGCAGTACTTC. Protein sequence: CASSLGVLAGNEQYF.

The rearrangement uses TRBV7-8 and TRBJ2-7, with 10 nucleotides matching TRBD1. The V segment lost 7 bases and the J segment 4 bases; nucleotides outside the gene matches: 7. The CDR3 totals 14 residues. Germline V gene lookup returns CDR1 SGHVS and CDR2 FQNEAQ. The CDR3 spells CASTATGGGYEQYF. CDR3 in DNA: TGTGCCAGCACCGCGACAGGGGGCGGGTACGAGCAGTACTTC.

The chain has TRBV19 and TRBJ2-1; TRBD2 matches 10 bases. V lost 5 bases, J lost 7 bases, and 8 bases stayed unmatched. The length of the CDR3 is 15 residues. Germline V CDR1 and CDR2: LNHDA, SQIVND (reference sequence). Here the CDR3 reads CASSATAGGPNEQFF. The CDR3 nucleotides read TGTGCCAGTAGTGCCACAGCGGGAGGGCCGAATGAGCAGTTCTTC.

This CDR3 is CASSLGVSGYGYTF. In nucleotides, the CDR3 is TGTGCCAGCAGCTTAGGGGTATCCGGCTATGGCTACACCTTC. V usage is TRBV13 and J usage is TRBJ1-2; no clear D gene. The germline V and J ends were trimmed by 0 bases and 4 bases, with 9 bases remaining between them. In germline, CDR1 is PRHDT, CDR2 FYEKMQ (reference sequence). The CDR3 runs to 14 residues.

The chain joins TRBV9 to TRBJ2-1, with TRBD2 identical over 13 bases. Germline values: CDR1 SGDLS, CDR2 YYNGEE. Trimming removed 4 bases from V and 8 bases from J; junction bases left unmatched: 6. The CDR3 spans 15 residues. CDR3 loop: CASSPWTSGSDEQFF. The CDR3 nucleotides read TGTGCCAGCAGCCCCTGGACTAGCGGGAGTGATGAGCAGTTCTTC.

V and J are TRBV29-1 and TRBJ2-1, with D hard to call. Trimming took 5 bases from V and 1 from J, leaving 9 bases between them. This CDR3 has 13 residues. CDR1 is SQVTM and CDR2 is ANQGSEA in the germline V gene. The DNA for the CDR3 is TGCAGCGTTCTCTTCGGGTCCTACAATGAGCAGTTCTTC. Protein product: CSVLFGSYNEQFF.

On this clone: At the DNA level, this CDR3 is encoded by other sequences in the same sample as well. This chain connects TRBV6-5 to TRBJ2-7; 10 bases map to TRBD2. The CDR3 is 16 amino acids. After removal of 0 bases from V and 0 bases from J, the junction contained 2 bases not matched to a gene. Looked up from germline, CDR1 is MNHEY and CDR2 is SVGAGI. As DNA, the CDR3 is TGTGCCAGCAGTTACTCCCCTAGCGGGGGCTCCTACGAGCAGTACTTC. Translating gives CASSYSPSGGSYEQYF.

This chain joins TRBV6-5 and TRBJ1-1; possible D gene TRBD1, 6 bases. Germline assignment: CDR1 MNHEY and CDR2 SVGAGI. This CDR3 contains 13 residues. Deletions cut 0 bases from V and 4 bases from J, with 6 bases between. The CDR3 protein is CASSYSDSTEAFF. CDR3 sequence (DNA): TGTGCCAGCAGTTACTCGGACAGCACTGAAGCTTTCTTT.

This rearrangement joins TRBV25-1 to TRBJ2-1; perhaps D is TRBD1 or TRBD2 (6 bases each). The germline gives CDR1 MGHDK, CDR2 SYGVNS. V dropped 7 bases and J dropped 0 bases, with 19 bases sitting between them. This CDR3 spans 17 amino acids. The CDR3 coding sequence is TGTGCCAGCATTGGGGGCAGCGCGGGACCCTCCTACAATGAGCAGTTCTTC. It encodes CASIGGSAGPSYNEQFF.

The genes are TRBV13 and TRBJ2-7; perhaps TRBD1 as D (6 bases). The V end lost 3 bases, the J end lost 6 bases, and 15 bases lay between the germline ends. This CDR3 has 14 amino acids. Per germline, CDR1 PRHDT and CDR2 FYEKMQ (reference sequence). The CDR3 spells CASSFRDTRTEQYF. CDR3 sequence (DNA): TGTGCCAGCAGCTTCCGGGACACAAGGACCGAGCAGTACTTC. Drawing the rest from reference TRBV13 and TRBJ2-7, the complete variable domain is AAGVIQSPRHLIKEKRETATLKCYPIPRHDTVYWYQQGPGQDPQFLISFYEKMQSDKGSIPDRFSAQQFSDYHSELNMSSLELGDSALYFCASSFRDTRTEQYFGPGTRLTVT.

Details on this clone: This CDR3 is also generated by other DNA sequences in the sample. This chain links TRBV29-1 with TRBJ2-7; weak D call: TRBD1 (5 bases). This CDR3 has 12 amino acids. Looked up from germline, CDR1 is SQVTM and CDR2 is ANQGSEA. Trimming cost V 3 bases and J 1 base, with 7 bases left between them. DNA of the CDR3: TGCAGCGTTGATCAGGGATCCTACGAGCAGTACTTC. It translates to CSVDQGSYEQYF.